Below, 23 T cell receptor beta chains from the same sample are listed, as sequenced in a study of control samples from healthy donors and cancer patients. TCRdb keeps only in-frame clones here, not all; method: immunoSEQ multiplex PCR. The sample lists approximately 120,000 clones; about nine tenths were seen once. Sequenced sample: blood. These receptors were collected from a human donor in good health. The donor label of this sample is uncertain.

This clone came up once. V gene TRBV19 combines with J gene TRBJ1-1, with unresolved D. The CDR3 is 15 residues long. Germline V lookup: CDR1 LNHDA, CDR2 SQIVND (reference sequence). Trimming removed 6 bases at V and 1 base at J, with 15 bases between. The CDR3 protein is CASSYLGAGNTEAFF. The CDR3 DNA is TGTGCCAGTAGCTACTTGGGAGCAGGGAACACTGAAGCTTTCTTT. The full variable domain, rest sourced from reference TRBV19 and TRBJ1-1, is DGGITQSPKYLFRKEGQNVTLSCEQNLNHDAMYWYRQDPGQGLRLIYYSQIVNDFQKGDIAEGYSVSREKKESFPLTVTSAQKNPTAFYLCASSYLGAGNTEAFFGQGTRLTVV.

This clone was observed a few times. V and J are TRBV4-2 and TRBJ2-2; D may be TRBD1 (5 bases). Per the germline V gene, CDR1 is LGHNA and CDR2 is YNFKEQ. V lost 1 base and J 6 bases, leaving 18 bases between the germline ends. The CDR3 is 17 residues long. CDR3 DNA: TGTGCCAGCAGCCAAGTGGGCCAGGGAAGAACGGCCGGGGAGCTGTTTTTT. As protein: CASSQVGQGRTAGELFF.

The chain carries TRBV10-2 and TRBJ2-2, with D possibly matching TRBD1 (6 bases). Trimming left V 6 bases short and J 1 base short, with 18 bases between. This CDR3 is 17 amino acids long. Germline CDR1 and CDR2: WSHSY and SAAADI. For the CDR3, the DNA is TGCGCCAGCAGAACCGGGACATTCGCATTGAACACCGGGGAGCTGTTTTTT. It translates to CASRTGTFALNTGELFF.

This rearrangement joins TRBV5-1 to TRBJ2-1; the D is unclear. CDR1 is SGHRS and CDR2 is YFSETQ in the germline V gene. The CDR3 has 11 amino acids. V lost 2 bases, J lost 10 bases, and 7 bases lay in between. The CDR3 reads CASSFQFEQFF. The CDR3 DNA is TGCGCCAGCAGCTTTCAATTCGAGCAGTTCTTC.

The gene calls are TRBV6-5 and TRBJ1-1; D unresolved. CDR3 length equals 15 residues. Germline values: CDR1 MNHEY, CDR2 SVGAGI. V shed 0 bases and J shed 4 bases, with 12 bases lying between them. CDR3 loop: CASSYSGLSATEAFF. CDR3 sequence (DNA): TGTGCCAGCAGTTACTCCGGACTTTCGGCCACTGAAGCTTTCTTT.

This clone was seen a few times. The gene calls are TRBV3-1 (or the pseudogene TRBV3-2) and TRBJ2-1; unclear D gene. This CDR3 comprises 13 residues. V was pared by 4 bases and J by 5 bases, with 9 bases between. Germline CDR1 is LGHDT and CDR2 is YNNKEL (reference sequence). The CDR3, as DNA: TGTGCCAGCAGCCGCGGACCTAACAATGAGCAGTTCTTC. Its protein product is CASSRGPNNEQFF.

This sequence joins TRBV19 and TRBJ1-5; TRBD1 might be the D (5 bases). Germline V lookup: CDR1 LNHDA, CDR2 SQIVND (reference sequence). V lost 6 bases and J lost 3, with 15 bases in between. CDR3 length: 15 amino acids. CDR3 amino acids: CASRVEGFYNQPQHF. CDR3 bases: TGTGCCAGTAGGGTTGAGGGGTTTTACAATCAGCCCCAGCATTTT.

The gene calls are TRBV6-1 and TRBJ1-5, with D maybe TRBD1 (5 bases). V was trimmed by 2 bases and J by 7 bases, leaving 9 bases between them. Germline assignment: CDR1 MNHNS and CDR2 SASEGT. There are 13 residues in the CDR3. The chain's CDR3 is CASSEQGWQPQHF. CDR3 DNA: TGTGCCAGCAGTGAACAGGGTTGGCAGCCCCAGCATTTT.

V usage is TRBV18 and J usage is TRBJ1-3; 8 bases match TRBD1. The CDR3 is 14 residues long. In germline, CDR1 is KGHSH, CDR2 LQKENI. V shed 3 bases and J 7 bases; nucleotides not matched to a gene: 5. The CDR3 sequence: CASSPPGQANTIYF. The CDR3 nucleotides are TGTGCCAGCTCACCCCCGGGACAGGCGAACACCATATATTTT.

V usage is TRBV5-4 and J usage is TRBJ2-3; TRBD2 matches at 9 bases. V lost 0 bases, J lost 6 bases, and 5 bases stayed unmatched. Germline V CDR1 and CDR2: SGHNT, YYREEE (reference sequence). This CDR3 is built from 15 residues. This CDR3 is CASSLGRGGVDTQYF. CDR3 sequence (DNA): TGTGCCAGCAGCTTGGGGCGGGGGGGCGTGGATACGCAGTATTTT.

The CDR3 sequence: CACRGAGGRSQYF. DNA of the CDR3: TGTGCCTGCCGGGGAGCGGGGGGGAGGTCGCAGTATTTT. The rearrangement joins TRBV30 to TRBJ2-3; 10 nucleotides match TRBD2. The V segment lost 6 bases and the J segment 10 bases; nucleotides outside the gene matches: 10. CDR1 and CDR2 (germline): GTSNPN, SVGIG (reference sequence). The CDR3 has 13 residues.

V usage is TRBV13 and J usage is TRBJ1-1, with 8 bases lining up with TRBD1. The length of the CDR3 is 14 residues. Germline V gene sequence: CDR1 PRHDT, CDR2 FYEKMQ (reference sequence). Trimming at V came to 4 bases and at J to 3 bases, leaving 4 bases not matched to a gene. CDR3 protein: CASSSDREDTEAFF. The CDR3, as DNA: TGTGCCAGCAGCTCGGACAGGGAGGACACTGAAGCTTTCTTT.

This rearrangement joins TRBV19 to TRBJ1-5; 8 bases fit TRBD1. The CDR3 consists of 15 residues. J lost 7 bases, V lost 8 bases, and 13 bases had no gene match. Germline V gives CDR1 LNHDA, CDR2 SQIVND (reference sequence). The CDR3 coding sequence is TGTGCCAGTCGTCAGAGGACAGGGATTGGACAGCCCCAGCATTTT. Protein: CASRQRTGIGQPQHF.

With regard to this clone: The same CDR3 arises from other DNA sequences in this sample as well. The gene calls are TRBV25-1 and TRBJ1-1; D ambiguous. Germline V gene data show CDR1 as MGHDK and CDR2 as SYGVNS. The CDR3 covers 13 residues. V was pared by 1 base and J by 6 bases, with 9 bases between. CDR3 protein: CASSESGGSEAFF. The CDR3 nucleotides are TGTGCCAGCAGTGAATCGGGAGGCTCTGAAGCTTTCTTT.

The chain joins TRBV2 to TRBJ2-7; D may be TRBD2 (6 bases). CDR1 is SNHLY, CDR2 FYNNEI, per germline. The CDR3 length is 13 residues. Written as DNA, the CDR3 is TGTGCCAGCAGTGAAGGGGGGGTATACGGGCAGTACGTC. Amino acid sequence: CASSEGGVYGQYV.

This clone came up once. V is TRBV3-1 (or the pseudogene TRBV3-2) and J is TRBJ1-5, with D unclear. The CDR3 consists of 13 residues. Trimming shortened V by 2 bases and J by 6 bases, and 8 bases separated the two germline ends. Germline CDR1 LGHDT, CDR2 YNNKEL (reference sequence). CDR3 sequence reads: CASSQNTGQPQHF. CDR3 nucleotide sequence: TGTGCCAGCAGCCAAAATACGGGTCAGCCCCAGCATTTT.

The genes are TRBV6-5 and TRBJ2-3; D is ambiguous. Trimming stripped 6 bases from V and 2 bases from J, with 9 bases between. The germline CDR1 and CDR2 sequences are MNHEY and SVGAGI. The CDR3 runs 13 residues. The CDR3 bases are TGTGCCAGCAGCACGAATCCCACAGATACGCAGTATTTT. Amino acids: CASSTNPTDTQYF.

J is TRBJ1-5 and V is TRBV19; D unresolved. This CDR3 region has 14 residues. Trimming removed 3 bases from V and 0 bases from J, with 6 bases in between. Germline V gives CDR1 LNHDA, CDR2 SQIVND (reference sequence). For the CDR3, the DNA is TGTGCCAGTAGTATTTTCCATAGCAATCAGCCCCAGCATTTT. It yields the protein CASSIFHSNQPQHF. The whole variable domain, filled in from reference TRBV19 and TRBJ1-5, reads DGGITQSPKYLFRKEGQNVTLSCEQNLNHDAMYWYRQDPGQGLRLIYYSQIVNDFQKGDIAEGYSVSREKKESFPLTVTSAQKNPTAFYLCASSIFHSNQPQHFGDGTRLSIL.

The chain couples TRBV13 to TRBJ2-7; D is uncertain. Germline loops: CDR1 PRHDT, CDR2 FYEKMQ (reference sequence). V was pared by 3 bases and J by 3 bases, with 15 bases between. This CDR3 contains 15 residues. In DNA form, the CDR3 reads TGTGCCAGCAGCTTCTTACGAAACTCTAGCTACGAGCAGTACTTC. It yields the protein CASSFLRNSSYEQYF.

This chain links TRBV28 with TRBJ1-1; 8 bases map to TRBD1. The V segment lost 5 bases and the J segment 10 bases; nucleotides outside the gene matches: 15. CDR1 and CDR2 (germline): MDHEN, SYDVKM. This CDR3 is built from 15 residues. CDR3 loop: CASSPRTGIRRGAFF. The CDR3, as DNA: TGTGCCAGCAGTCCACGGACAGGGATAAGGAGGGGAGCTTTCTTT.

The CDR3 protein is CAWSTNTTVTYEQYF. CDR3 nucleotides: TGTGCCTGGAGTACGAATACGACGGTAACCTACGAGCAGTACTTC. The chain recombines TRBV30 with TRBJ2-7; D unresolved. The ends were cut back, 2 bases at V and 2 bases at J, with 16 bases in the middle. Germline V CDR1 and CDR2: GTSNPN, SVGIG (reference sequence). This CDR3 contains 15 residues.

The gene calls are TRBV5-8 and TRBJ1-6; TRBD1 matches at 7 bases. Germline values: CDR1 SGHTS, CDR2 YDEGEE. The CDR3 covers 15 residues. Trimming removed 2 bases from V and 8 bases from J; junction bases left unmatched: 7. The CDR3 region is CASSLPTGTYSPLHF. DNA for the CDR3: TGTGCCAGCAGCTTACCGACAGGGACCTATTCACCCCTCCACTTT. The full variable domain, in which reference TRBV5-8 and TRBJ1-6 provide the parts outside the CDR3, is EAGVTQSPTHLIKTRGQQATLRCSPISGHTSVYWYQQALGLGLQFLLWYDEGEERNRGNFPPRFSGRQFPNYSSELNVNALELEDSALYLCASSLPTGTYSPLHFGNGTRLTVT.

This chain joins TRBV9 and TRBJ2-1; D might be TRBD2 (6 bases). Looked up from germline, CDR1 is SGDLS and CDR2 is YYNGEE. Between the trimmed V and J ends, which lost 4 bases and 2 bases, there was a span of 16 bases. The CDR3 sequence is 16 residues long. As DNA, the CDR3 is TGTGCCAGCAGCCCGTACGCCGCTAGCGCCTACAATGAGCAGTTCTTC. Translation: CASSPYAASAYNEQFF.